The text below deals with one T cell receptor (beta chain). The CDR3 contains 13 residues. Germline V gives CDR1 KGHDR, CDR2 SFDVKD. The V and J ends lost 9 bases and 2 bases, in that order; junction bases with no gene match: 0. The sample originates from a study of blood T cell repertoires in COVID-19. Turning to the study itself: From the United States, Italy and Spain came samples of acute and convalescent COVID-19.

The repertoire was sequenced with immunoSEQ multiplex PCR; TCRdb's copy has only in-frame clones and lacks some. The data contain under 200,000 clones, around four fifths of them singletons. The material sequenced was peripheral blood. This chain uses TRBV24-1 with TRBJ2-7; 13 nucleotides agree with TRBD2. This sequence was found in an older man with acute or convalescent COVID-19. Written as DNA, the CDR3 is TGTGCCACCGGGACTAGCGGGACCTACGAGCAGTACTTC. It yields the protein CATGTSGTYEQYF.